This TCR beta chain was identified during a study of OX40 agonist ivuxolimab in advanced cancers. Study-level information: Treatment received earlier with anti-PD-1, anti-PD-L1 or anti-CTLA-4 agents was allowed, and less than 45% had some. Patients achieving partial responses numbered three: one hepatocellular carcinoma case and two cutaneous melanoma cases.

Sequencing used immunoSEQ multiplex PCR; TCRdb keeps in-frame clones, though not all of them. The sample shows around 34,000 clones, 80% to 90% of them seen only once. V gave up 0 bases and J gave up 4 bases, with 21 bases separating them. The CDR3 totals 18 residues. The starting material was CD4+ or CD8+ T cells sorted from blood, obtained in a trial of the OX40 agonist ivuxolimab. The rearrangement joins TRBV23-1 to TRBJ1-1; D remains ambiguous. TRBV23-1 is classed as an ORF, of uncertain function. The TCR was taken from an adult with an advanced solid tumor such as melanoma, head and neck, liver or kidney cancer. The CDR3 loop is CASSQSEGIPPAVTEAFF. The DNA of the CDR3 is TGCGCCAGCAGTCAATCGGAGGGTATCCCTCCGGCGGTCACTGAAGCTTTCTTT.